Sequencing of this T cell receptor beta chain was carried out in a study of CD8+CD57+ T cells in acquired aplastic anemia. Overall study context: Average DNA yield from sorted CD4+ and CD8+ cells was 3.2 ug.

This CDR3 region has 18 residues. Trimming pared 0 bases from V and 0 bases from J, leaving 18 bases between. In germline, CDR1 is DFQATT, CDR2 SNEGSKA (reference sequence). Patients selected for sequencing had displayed CD8+CD57+ cell expansion by flow cytometry. General study points: Between the patient and control groups, CD8+ Simpson's diversity did not differ significantly.

Genomic DNA provided the template from which TCR beta VDJ and CDR3 profiles were obtained. MiXCR, applied by TCRdb to the reads, yields one record per CDR3 protein. The data show around 430,000 distinct CDR3 sequences, around 30% seen once. Comments on this clonotype: Its antigen is unknown.

This clonotype was sampled from a human donor with aplastic anemia. What was sequenced was sorted CD4+, CD8+, or CD8+CD57+ T cells (not recorded which) from PBMCs. The chain is built from TRBV20-1 and TRBJ2-1, with a tentative D call TRBD2 (6 bases). The CDR3 region is CSARDRLALLSSYNEQFF. CDR3 nucleotide sequence: TGCAGTGCTAGAGATAGGCTAGCGCTCCTTAGCTCCTACAATGAGCAGTTCTTC.